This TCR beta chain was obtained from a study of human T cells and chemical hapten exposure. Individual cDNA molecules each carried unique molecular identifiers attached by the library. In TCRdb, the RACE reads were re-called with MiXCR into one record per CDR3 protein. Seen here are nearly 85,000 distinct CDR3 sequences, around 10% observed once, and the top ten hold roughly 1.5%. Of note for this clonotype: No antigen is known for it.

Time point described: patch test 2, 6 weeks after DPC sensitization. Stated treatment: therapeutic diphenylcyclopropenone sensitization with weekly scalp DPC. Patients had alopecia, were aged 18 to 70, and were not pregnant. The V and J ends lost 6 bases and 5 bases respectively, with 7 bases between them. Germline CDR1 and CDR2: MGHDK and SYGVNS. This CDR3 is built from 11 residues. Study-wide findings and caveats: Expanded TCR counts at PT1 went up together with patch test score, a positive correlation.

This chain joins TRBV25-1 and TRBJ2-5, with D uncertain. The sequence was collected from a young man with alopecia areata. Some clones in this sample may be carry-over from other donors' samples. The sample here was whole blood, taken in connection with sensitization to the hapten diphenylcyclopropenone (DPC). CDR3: CASRFHETQYF. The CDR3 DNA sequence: TGTGCCAGCAGGTTCCACGAGACCCAGTACTTC.